The source of this T cell receptor beta chain is a study of blood T cell repertoires in COVID-19 (dated by TCRdb to the early 2020s). About the study as a whole: Collaborator samples came from the United States, Italy and Spain and covered acute and convalescent phases of COVID-19. The samples were drawn from the first 160 participants of the ongoing ImmuneRACE study and from 1,254 subjects provided by 6 global collaborators. Subjects who had been exposed to COVID-19, were actively infected with it, or had recovered from it provided the deeply sampled blood TCRbeta repertoires that made up the dataset. Where available, HLA class I and class II types were taken from metadata supplied by the sample provider and were not determined by assay-based typing. The repertoires were made available in a free public database intended to serve as a resource for research on the immune response to SARS-CoV-2. The material from the prospective study consisted of cDNA or gDNA derived from T cells, B-cell-depleted T cells, or PBMCs. The sample metadata nearly always contained a de-identified subject ID, COVID-19 status, age in years and sex. The investigation overall reported the following: The quantity of clinical and demographic metadata differed by source and by participant and was supplied without curation.

Of note for this clone: The antigen it recognizes is unknown. Base qualities are not provided; no much larger clone lies one nucleotide away.

The immunoSEQ Assay, a bias-controlled multiplex PCR, was used to amplify TCRbeta CDR3 regions from genomic DNA. The study's processing was this. The number of nucleated cells in each sample was estimated from the amplification of reference gene primers within the assay. To quantify the absolute abundance of each unique TCRbeta CDR3 rearrangement, sequence reads were collapsed and filtered. For each sample, productive Simpson clonality was calculated as the square root of Simpson's diversity index over productive rearrangements. TCRdb re-hosts the immuneACCESS table, in-frame sequences only. Its copies lack some clones; in the studies checked, an unresolved V gene accounts for under half of them, and the cause for the rest is not known. The DNA was the basis for D and trimming; V, J and clone size are from that table. The sample profile shows 75,000 to 100,000 clones; around 82% of them were found once. 21% of the sample goes to the ten largest clones.

Whole blood was collected in K2EDTA tubes by collaborating institutions according to the institutions' own protocols. For TCRbeta analysis, collaborator samples were shipped as frozen whole blood, as isolated PBMCs, or as DNA extracted from either sample type. The germline V gene encodes CDR1 SGHTA and CDR2 FQGNSA. The germline ends are 9 bases apart after V is trimmed by 5 bases and J by 4 bases. Reading from cysteine to phenylalanine, the CDR3 counts 13 amino acids. Only the CDR3 DNA stays, 39 bases, in frame from base 1. This receptor chain uses TRBV7-2 and TRBJ1-5; no confident D gene assignment can be made. The source of this sequence is a human donor in a cohort sampled during active COVID-19. Sequenced sample: peripheral blood. The CDR3 region has the sequence CASSNRENQPQHF. The DNA sequence is TGTGCCAGCAGCAATAGGGAGAATCAGCCCCAGCATTTT.